These 23 T cell receptor beta chains were all obtained from the same sample, sequenced in a study of T cell responses to AZD1222 COVID-19 vaccine. Libraries were prepared by immunoSEQ multiplex PCR; TCRdb keeps only in-frame clonotypes and omits some of them. The table lists around 220,000 clones, roughly 94% of them singletons. The source was peripheral blood, collected 28 days after the second dose of the MenACWY control vaccine. The source of these receptors is an adult who received the MenACWY meningococcal vaccine as a control.

The chain combines TRBV6-1 with TRBJ1-5; D remains ambiguous. The germline V and J ends were trimmed by 1 base and 9 bases, with 13 bases remaining between them. The CDR3 runs 14 residues. CDR1 and CDR2 from the germline V gene are MNHNS and SASEGT. The DNA for the CDR3 is TGTGCCAGCAGTGAAGGTCCCCAAACGGGGCCCCAGCATTTT. The encoded protein is CASSEGPQTGPQHF.

This chain links TRBV6-1 with TRBJ1-5; TRBD1 matches at 7 bases. V shed 2 bases, J shed 2 bases, and the junction held 6 bases outside the gene matches. CDR1 MNHNS and CDR2 SASEGT come from the germline V gene. This CDR3 spans 16 amino acids. In DNA form, the CDR3 reads TGTGCCAGCAGTGAACCCCGAGGGGGCGGCAATCAGCCCCAGCATTTT. It translates to CASSEPRGGGNQPQHF.

The chain is built from TRBV4-3 and TRBJ1-1; perhaps TRBD1 as D (6 bases). Germline CDR1 reads LGHNA; CDR2 reads YSLEER. CDR3 length equals 13 residues. V lost 1 base, J lost 7 bases, and 10 bases lay in between. CDR3 bases: TGCGCCAGCAGCCAAGCTATACAGGGTGAAGCTTTCTTT. It yields the protein CASSQAIQGEAFF.

The chain carries TRBV5-1 and TRBJ1-1; D ambiguous. Germline V gene data show CDR1 as SGHRS and CDR2 as YFSETQ. V shed 2 bases and J shed 3 bases, with 5 bases lying between them. The CDR3 consists of 12 residues. The CDR3 spells CASSFRHTEAFF. The CDR3 DNA reads TGCGCCAGCAGCTTCCGGCACACTGAAGCTTTCTTT. The full variable domain, with the rest looked up from reference TRBV5-1 and TRBJ1-1, is KAGVTQTPRYLIKTRGQQVTLSCSPISGHRSVSWYQQTPGQGLQFLFEYFSETQRNKGNFPGRFSGRQFSNSRSEMNVSTLELGDSALYLCASSFRHTEAFFGQGTRLTVV.

The V gene is TRBV28, the J gene TRBJ2-1, with TRBD2 matching 8 bases. V trimming: 6 bases; J trimming: 9 bases; junction bases outside the gene matches: 4. CDR3 size: 12 residues. Germline V gives CDR1 MDHEN, CDR2 SYDVKM. The CDR3 loop is CASSQTSGEQFF. The CDR3 nucleotides read TGTGCCAGCAGCCAAACTAGCGGTGAGCAGTTCTTC.

As concerns this clone: The same CDR3 is also encoded by other DNA sequences in this sample. The V call is TRBV9, the J call TRBJ2-1, with no clear D. Germline V gene lookup returns CDR1 SGDLS and CDR2 YYNGEE. V dropped 0 bases and J dropped 0 bases, with 7 bases sitting between them. This CDR3 spans 15 amino acids. In DNA form, the CDR3 reads TGTGCCAGCAGCGTAGGCACAAGCTCCTACAATGAGCAGTTCTTC. It specifies CASSVGTSSYNEQFF.

The chain uses TRBV28 and TRBJ1-5, with D hard to call. The CDR3 has 11 residues. The germline CDR1 and CDR2 sequences are MDHEN and SYDVKM. With 6 bases removed from V and 3 bases from J, the gap between germline ends came to 3 bases. CDR3: CASSHNQPQHF. For the CDR3, the DNA is TGTGCCAGCAGCCACAATCAGCCCCAGCATTTT.

The CDR3 loop is CASSQGKLTEAFF. DNA for the CDR3: TGTGCCAGCAGTCAGGGTAAACTCACTGAAGCTTTCTTT. The chain couples TRBV2 to TRBJ1-1, with TRBD1 as a possible D gene (5 bases). Between the trimmed V and J ends, which lost 5 bases and 4 bases, there was a span of 11 bases. Germline CDR1 reads SNHLY; CDR2 reads FYNNEI. CDR3 length: 13 amino acids.

The chain recombines TRBV18 with TRBJ1-6; the D is unclear. V dropped 2 bases and J dropped 9 bases, with 8 bases sitting between them. Germline values: CDR1 KGHSH, CDR2 LQKENI. The CDR3 extends over 13 amino acids. The CDR3 loop is CASSPGPPSPLHF. CDR3 nucleotides: TGTGCCAGCTCACCAGGGCCGCCTTCACCCCTCCACTTT.

The chain is built from TRBV27 and TRBJ1-5, with D uncertain. The germline V and J ends were trimmed by 6 bases and 3 bases, with 9 bases remaining between them. CDR1 is MNHEY and CDR2 is SMNVEV in the germline V gene (reference sequence). This CDR3 spans 13 amino acids. CDR3 DNA: TGTGCCAGCAGCGCGTTATTCAATCAGCCCCAGCATTTT. This codes for CASSALFNQPQHF.

This clone was picked up one time. The gene calls are TRBV15 and TRBJ2-5, with 14 bases matching TRBD2. The CDR3 covers 16 residues. Trimming cost V 5 bases and J 2 bases; bases outside gene matches: 4. In germline, CDR1 is LNHNV, CDR2 YYDKDF (reference sequence). The CDR3 nucleotides are TGTGCCACCAGCTACGGACTAGCGGGGGGTCAAGAGACCCAGTACTTC. Protein: CATSYGLAGGQETQYF.

The sample holds one count of this clone. The gene calls are TRBV7-2 and TRBJ2-1, with 8 bases lining up with TRBD2. Germline CDR1 is SGHTA and CDR2 is FQGNSA. J was trimmed by 4 bases and V by 3 bases; bases with no gene match: 5. This CDR3 is 15 amino acids long. CDR3 sequence (DNA): TGTGCCAGCAGCTTGCAAGCGGGAGAGTACAATGAGCAGTTCTTC. Residues: CASSLQAGEYNEQFF.

This clone was seen only once. The rearrangement uses TRBV6-5 and TRBJ1-1, with D unclear. Germline V CDR1 and CDR2: MNHEY, SVGAGI. Trimming cost V 2 bases and J 8 bases, with 9 bases left between them. CDR3 length equals 12 residues. The CDR3 nucleotides are TGTGCCAGCAGTTACCCTGACGGAGAAGCTTTCTTT. Translation: CASSYPDGEAFF.

The chain links TRBV28 to TRBJ1-5, with D possibly being TRBD1 (5 bases). CDR1 and CDR2 (germline): MDHEN, SYDVKM. The CDR3 is 13 residues long. The V and J ends lost 6 bases and 7 bases respectively, with 13 bases between them. The CDR3, as DNA: TGTGCCAGCAGGTTCGGGGGGGGGCAGCCCCAGCATTTT. It specifies CASRFGGGQPQHF.

The V gene is TRBV12-3 or TRBV12-4, the J gene TRBJ2-1; unclear D gene. The CDR3 spans 12 residues. Trimming cost V 6 bases and J 2 bases, with 5 bases left between them. This chain's CDR3 is CASSPAYNEQFF. The CDR3 region has the DNA TGTGCCAGCAGCCCCGCCTACAATGAGCAGTTCTTC.

In DNA form, the CDR3 reads TGTGCCAGCAGCGTCAGGATTAAGGGCACCGGGGAGCTGTTTTTT. Its protein product is CASSVRIKGTGELFF. The chain uses TRBV9 and TRBJ2-2; no clear D. The germline V gene has CDR1 SGDLS and CDR2 YYNGEE. Trimming pared 2 bases from V and 4 bases from J, leaving 12 bases between. This CDR3 spans 15 amino acids. The full variable domain, in which reference TRBV9 and TRBJ2-2 provide the parts outside the CDR3, is DSGVTQTPKHLITATGQRVTLRCSPRSGDLSVYWYQQSLDQGLQFLIQYYNGEERAKGNILERFSAQQFPDLHSELNLSSLELGDSALYFCASSVRIKGTGELFFGEGSRLTVL.

The rearrangement uses TRBV27 and TRBJ2-7; D is possibly TRBD2 (5 bases). Trimming pared 4 bases from V and 1 base from J, leaving 11 bases between. The CDR3 has 14 amino acids. The germline V gene has CDR1 MNHEY and CDR2 SMNVEV (reference sequence). CDR3 protein: CASSYTPGSYEQYF. The CDR3 region has the DNA TGTGCCAGCAGTTACACGCCGGGATCCTACGAGCAGTACTTC.

This chain uses TRBV9 with TRBJ2-5, with TRBD1 matching 7 bases. This CDR3 region has 13 residues. Germline V gives CDR1 SGDLS, CDR2 YYNGEE. J lost 5 bases, V lost 2 bases, and 3 bases had no gene match. The CDR3, as DNA: TGTGCCAGCAGCGTGACAGGGTGGGAGACCCAGTACTTC. It yields the protein CASSVTGWETQYF. Drawing the rest from reference TRBV9 and TRBJ2-5, the complete variable domain is DSGVTQTPKHLITATGQRVTLRCSPRSGDLSVYWYQQSLDQGLQFLIQYYNGEERAKGNILERFSAQQFPDLHSELNLSSLELGDSALYFCASSVTGWETQYFGPGTRLLVL.

The genes are TRBV2 and TRBJ1-1; no definite D call. Trimming stripped 3 bases from V and 5 bases from J, with 13 bases between. CDR1 is SNHLY, CDR2 FYNNEI, per germline. The CDR3 contains 14 residues. DNA for the CDR3: TGTGCCAGCAGTGAGCGGGCGGAAGTAACTGAAGCTTTCTTT. It specifies CASSERAEVTEAFF.

V usage is TRBV30 and J usage is TRBJ2-1, with 10 bases lining up with TRBD2. Trimming at V came to 0 bases and at J to 4 bases, leaving 6 bases not matched to a gene. Germline V gives CDR1 GTSNPN, CDR2 SVGIG (reference sequence). This CDR3 contains 16 residues. This CDR3 reads CAWSVYRTSGYNEQFF. The DNA for the CDR3 is TGTGCCTGGAGTGTATATAGGACTAGCGGTTACAATGAGCAGTTCTTC.

This sequence joins TRBV6-2 or TRBV6-3 and TRBJ2-7, with a weak D call TRBD1 (5 bases). Germline CDR1 reads MNHEY; CDR2 reads SVGEGT. Trimming removed 6 bases from V and 1 base from J, with 16 bases in between. This CDR3 is built from 15 residues. Written as DNA, the CDR3 is TGTGCCAGCAGCCCCACGGAACCAGGGTCCTACGAGCAGTACTTC. Amino acids: CASSPTEPGSYEQYF.

This clone is a singleton in its sample. The J gene is TRBJ1-2, the V gene TRBV28; D perhaps matches TRBD1 (6 bases). There are 14 residues in the CDR3. CDR1 and CDR2 (germline): MDHEN, SYDVKM. CDR3 nucleotide sequence: TGTGCAGTCCTCGGGGTCGGGGGCGGCTATGGCTACACCTTC. Translating it yields CAVLGVGGGYGYTF.

V and J are TRBV3-1 (or the pseudogene TRBV3-2) and TRBJ2-5; D may be TRBD1 (6 bases). Trimming cost V 2 bases and J 5 bases, with 6 bases left between them. The CDR3 consists of 12 residues. Germline loops: CDR1 LGHDT, CDR2 YNNKEL (reference sequence). Here the CDR3 DNA reads TGTGCCAGCAGCCAAACAGGGGAGACCCAGTACTTC. Amino acids: CASSQTGETQYF.